A selection of T cell receptor beta chains follows, all from one sample in a study of molecular identifiers for immune sequencing clone quantification. Each CDR3 protein gets one entry after TCRdb re-called the PCR reads with MiXCR. The table lists 50,000 to 75,000 distinct CDR3 sequences, over 15% of them singletons. The specimen was naive CD8+ T cells from blood, with Jurkat cell RNA spiked in. The receptors here all came from a human donor in good health. Some libraries in this study had Jurkat cell RNA spiked in. The CDR3 runs from the conserved cysteine through the conserved F or W. D genes are given only for firm matches. Some rows have no size entry. The others give once, few or many, or a class for an expanded clone.

d_call: -
clone_size: many
v_call: TRBV28
j_call: TRBJ1-5
cdr3_aa: CARGEIAIGNQPQHF
cdr3_nt: TGTGCCCGCGGGGAGATTGCGATAGGCAATCAGCCCCAGCATTTT

d_call: -
clone_size: -
v_call: TRBV7-9
j_call: TRBJ2-7
cdr3_aa: CASSSRTEMWEQYF
cdr3_nt: TGTGCCAGCAGCTCCCGGACAGAAATGTGGGAGCAGTACTTC

d_call: -
clone_size: many
v_call: TRBV6-6
j_call: TRBJ2-7
cdr3_aa: CASSYSNFRGFSYEQYF
cdr3_nt: TGTGCCAGCAGTTACTCGAATTTTAGGGGATTCTCCTACGAGCAGTACTTC

d_call: -
clone_size: many
v_call: TRBV4-1
j_call: TRBJ1-6
cdr3_aa: CASSPGTIGSYNSPLHF
cdr3_nt: TGCGCCAGCAGCCCTGGGACTATCGGTTCCTATAATTCACCCCTCCACTTT

d_call: -
clone_size: many
v_call: TRBV7-2
j_call: TRBJ2-5
cdr3_aa: CASSPGAFGRFQETQYF
cdr3_nt: TGTGCCAGCAGCCCAGGGGCATTCGGGAGGTTTCAAGAGACCCAGTACTTC

d_call: -
clone_size: many
v_call: TRBV6-6
j_call: TRBJ2-1
cdr3_aa: CASSPTGNEQFF
cdr3_nt: TGTGCCAGCAGCCCGACTGGAAATGAGCAGTTCTTC

d_call: -
clone_size: many
v_call: TRBV6-2/TRBV6-3
j_call: TRBJ2-7
cdr3_aa: CASSYSAGAGTF
cdr3_nt: TGTGCCAGCAGTTACTCGGCAGGGGCCGGTACCTTC

d_call: -
clone_size: -
v_call: TRBV7-5
j_call: TRBJ2-1
cdr3_aa: CISVSEAWVPKREGHNEQFF
cdr3_nt: -

d_call: TRBD2
clone_size: many
v_call: TRBV7-2
j_call: TRBJ2-5
cdr3_aa: CASSWQLAGPPSPQETQYF
cdr3_nt: TGTGCCAGCAGTTGGCAGTTAGCGGGACCGCCCTCCCCCCAAGAGACCCAGTACTTC

d_call: TRBD2
clone_size: many
v_call: TRBV30
j_call: TRBJ2-1
cdr3_aa: CAWSKVGLAVSYNEQFF
cdr3_nt: TGTGCCTGGAGTAAGGTGGGACTAGCGGTCTCCTACAATGAGCAGTTCTTC

d_call: -
clone_size: many
v_call: TRBV5-1
j_call: TRBJ2-3
cdr3_aa: CASRKESSAKLDTQYF
cdr3_nt: TGCGCCAGCAGGAAAGAGTCTAGCGCAAAGTTAGATACGCAGTATTTT

d_call: -
clone_size: many
v_call: TRBV6-6
j_call: TRBJ2-4
cdr3_aa: CASTSTGEGKNIQYF
cdr3_nt: TGTGCCAGCACGTCTACAGGGGAGGGCAAAAACATTCAGTACTTC

d_call: -
clone_size: -
v_call: TRBV9
j_call: TRBJ1-1
cdr3_aa: CASSVVDREAFF
cdr3_nt: TGTGCCAGCAGCGTAGTGGACCGTGAAGCTTTCTTT

d_call: -
clone_size: -
v_call: TRBV19
j_call: TRBJ1-4
cdr3_aa: CASSNDREGAEKLFF
cdr3_nt: TGTGCCAGTAGTAACGACCGAGAAGGTGCTGAAAAACTGTTTTTT

d_call: -
clone_size: many
v_call: TRBV13
j_call: TRBJ2-6
cdr3_aa: CASSHDRSGANVLTF
cdr3_nt: TGTGCCAGCAGCCACGACAGATCTGGGGCCAACGTCCTGACTTTC

d_call: TRBD2
clone_size: many
v_call: TRBV24-1
j_call: TRBJ2-7
cdr3_aa: CATSGGSSYEQYF
cdr3_nt: TGTGCCACCAGTGGCGGGAGCTCCTACGAGCAGTACTTC

d_call: TRBD1
clone_size: many
v_call: TRBV20-1
j_call: TRBJ2-7
cdr3_aa: CSAPGTGEVEQYF
cdr3_nt: TGCAGTGCCCCTGGGACAGGGGAGGTCGAGCAGTACTTC

d_call: TRBD2
clone_size: -
v_call: TRBV12-3/TRBV12-4
j_call: TRBJ2-5
cdr3_aa: CASSLLGGETQYF
cdr3_nt: TGTGCCAGCAGTTTATTGGGGGGGGAGACCCAGTACTTC

d_call: -
clone_size: -
v_call: TRBV2
j_call: TRBJ2-2
cdr3_aa: CASSEGVMNTGELFF
cdr3_nt: TGTGCCAGCAGTGAGGGGGTGATGAACACCGGGGAGCTGTTTTTT

d_call: -
clone_size: few
v_call: TRBV9
j_call: TRBJ2-7
cdr3_aa: CASSVGGGGLGYEQYF
cdr3_nt: TGTGCCAGCAGCGTAGGAGGAGGGGGTTTGGGTTACGAGCAGTACTTC

d_call: -
clone_size: many
v_call: TRBV7-9
j_call: TRBJ1-1
cdr3_aa: CASSSPVWNTEAFF
cdr3_nt: TGTGCCAGCAGCTCGCCCGTTTGGAACACTGAAGCTTTCTTT

d_call: -
clone_size: -
v_call: TRBV7-9
j_call: TRBJ2-1
cdr3_aa: CASSYRPREQFF
cdr3_nt: TGTGCCAGCAGCTACCGCCCAAGGGAGCAGTTCTTC

d_call: -
clone_size: few
v_call: TRBV3-1
j_call: TRBJ2-2
cdr3_aa: CASSHRLWNSGELFF
cdr3_nt: TGTGCCAGCAGCCATCGACTGTGGAATTCCGGGGAGCTGTTTTTT

d_call: -
clone_size: many
v_call: TRBV4-3
j_call: TRBJ2-7
cdr3_aa: CASSQDEYGYEQYF
cdr3_nt: TGCGCCAGCAGCCAAGATGAGTACGGCTACGAGCAGTACTTC

d_call: -
clone_size: many
v_call: TRBV28
j_call: TRBJ1-1
cdr3_aa: CASSAPHSAEAFF
cdr3_nt: TGTGCCAGCAGTGCGCCCCACAGTGCTGAAGCTTTCTTT

d_call: TRBD2
clone_size: many
v_call: TRBV5-4
j_call: TRBJ2-2
cdr3_aa: CASSSPLADPNTGELFF
cdr3_nt: TGTGCCAGCAGCTCTCCGCTAGCGGATCCGAACACCGGGGAGCTGTTTTTT

d_call: -
clone_size: many
v_call: TRBV11-1
j_call: TRBJ2-5
cdr3_aa: CASSSNGETQYF
cdr3_nt: TGTGCCAGCAGCTCCAACGGGGAGACCCAGTACTTC

d_call: TRBD2
clone_size: few
v_call: TRBV6-5
j_call: TRBJ2-1
cdr3_aa: CASRPPGLAGGNEQFF
cdr3_nt: TGTGCCAGCAGACCACCGGGACTAGCGGGAGGGAATGAGCAGTTCTTC

d_call: -
clone_size: many
v_call: TRBV2
j_call: TRBJ2-6
cdr3_aa: CASTPGAVSGANVLTF
cdr3_nt: TGTGCCAGCACTCCCGGTGCCGTATCTGGGGCCAACGTCCTGACTTTC

d_call: -
clone_size: -
v_call: TRBV19
j_call: TRBJ1-5
cdr3_aa: CASSIRDGGSQPQHF
cdr3_nt: TGTGCCAGTAGTATCCGGGACGGAGGGAGTCAGCCCCAGCATTTT

d_call: -
clone_size: many
v_call: TRBV29-1
j_call: TRBJ1-1
cdr3_aa: CSGHRVEAFF
cdr3_nt: TGCAGCGGCCACAGGGTTGAAGCTTTCTTT

d_call: TRBD1
clone_size: few
v_call: TRBV9
j_call: TRBJ2-7
cdr3_aa: CASSVEQGGEQYF
cdr3_nt: TGTGCCAGCAGCGTAGAACAGGGGGGCGAGCAGTACTTC

d_call: -
clone_size: -
v_call: TRBV11-2
j_call: TRBJ2-1
cdr3_aa: CASSLLAVQRNEQFF
cdr3_nt: TGTGCCAGCAGCTTACTGGCGGTCCAGAGGAATGAGCAGTTCTTC

d_call: -
clone_size: many
v_call: TRBV7-8
j_call: TRBJ2-7
cdr3_aa: CASSFTVTDEQYF
cdr3_nt: TGTGCCAGCAGCTTTACAGTCACGGACGAGCAGTACTTC

d_call: -
clone_size: -
v_call: TRBV5-1
j_call: TRBJ2-5
cdr3_aa: CASSFNSETQYF
cdr3_nt: TGCGCCAGCAGCTTCAACTCGGAGACCCAGTACTTC

d_call: TRBD2
clone_size: many
v_call: TRBV29-1
j_call: TRBJ2-1
cdr3_aa: CSVAALTSGRVDEQFF
cdr3_nt: TGCAGCGTTGCCGCATTGACTAGCGGGAGGGTCGATGAGCAGTTCTTC

d_call: -
clone_size: many
v_call: TRBV4-1
j_call: TRBJ2-4
cdr3_aa: CASSPDKENIQYF
cdr3_nt: TGCGCCAGCAGCCCAGACAAAGAAAACATTCAGTACTTC

d_call: -
clone_size: -
v_call: TRBV2
j_call: TRBJ1-4
cdr3_aa: CASTGDGPKVELFF
cdr3_nt: TGTGCCAGCACCGGAGACGGGCCGAAGGTTGAACTGTTTTTT

d_call: TRBD1
clone_size: few
v_call: TRBV5-8
j_call: TRBJ1-5
cdr3_aa: CASQLQGAYNQPQHF
cdr3_nt: TGTGCCAGCCAATTACAGGGGGCCTACAATCAGCCCCAGCATTTT

d_call: TRBD2
clone_size: few
v_call: TRBV2
j_call: TRBJ2-7
cdr3_aa: CASSAVREKPYEQYF
cdr3_nt: TGTGCCAGCAGTGCTGTGCGGGAGAAACCCTACGAGCAGTACTTC

d_call: TRBD2
clone_size: many
v_call: TRBV13
j_call: TRBJ2-7
cdr3_aa: CASSFQGLAGGSEQYF
cdr3_nt: TGTGCCAGCAGCTTTCAGGGACTAGCGGGAGGGTCCGAGCAGTACTTC

d_call: -
clone_size: many
v_call: TRBV29-1
j_call: TRBJ1-4
cdr3_aa: CGFRGGRLGEKLFF
cdr3_nt: TGCGGTTTTCGGGGGGGCCGTCTGGGTGAAAAACTGTTTTTT

d_call: -
clone_size: few
v_call: TRBV5-6
j_call: TRBJ2-3
cdr3_aa: CASGRTDTQYF
cdr3_nt: TGTGCCAGCGGGAGAACCGATACGCAGTATTTT

d_call: TRBD2
clone_size: many
v_call: TRBV3-1
j_call: TRBJ2-1
cdr3_aa: CASSQALPGGSWDEQFF
cdr3_nt: TGTGCCAGCAGCCAAGCGTTACCGGGAGGGTCATGGGATGAGCAGTTCTTC

d_call: TRBD2
clone_size: -
v_call: TRBV6-2/TRBV6-3
j_call: TRBJ2-1
cdr3_aa: CASARAGGSYNEQFF
cdr3_nt: TGTGCCAGCGCACGAGCGGGAGGGAGCTACAATGAGCAGTTCTTC

d_call: -
clone_size: -
v_call: TRBV12-5
j_call: TRBJ2-2
cdr3_aa: CASGSFRVTTNTGELVF
cdr3_nt: TGTGCTAGTGGTTCCTTCCGGGTGACAACGAACACCGGGGAGCTGGTTTTT

d_call: -
clone_size: few
v_call: TRBV6-5
j_call: TRBJ2-3
cdr3_aa: CASSYDGIGTDTQYF
cdr3_nt: TGTGCCAGCAGTTATGATGGGATTGGCACAGATACGCAGTATTTT

d_call: TRBD2
clone_size: -
v_call: TRBV9
j_call: TRBJ2-1
cdr3_aa: CASSPSGSAYNEQFF
cdr3_nt: TGTGCCAGCAGCCCTAGCGGGAGCGCTTACAATGAGCAGTTCTTC

d_call: -
clone_size: many
v_call: TRBV7-4
j_call: TRBJ2-2
cdr3_aa: CASPPHTGELFF
cdr3_nt: TGTGCCTCCCCCCCCCACACCGGGGAGCTGTTTTTT

d_call: TRBD1
clone_size: many
v_call: TRBV4-1
j_call: TRBJ1-2
cdr3_aa: CASSQAPGTGYGYTF
cdr3_nt: TGCGCCAGCAGCCAAGCCCCCGGGACAGGGTATGGCTACACCTTC

d_call: TRBD2
clone_size: few
v_call: TRBV27
j_call: TRBJ2-7
cdr3_aa: CASSRMLGLAKYEQYF
cdr3_nt: TGTGCCAGCAGTCGAATGTTGGGACTAGCGAAGTACGAGCAGTACTTC

d_call: -
clone_size: many
v_call: TRBV7-6
j_call: TRBJ2-7
cdr3_aa: CASSLYPSAYEQYF
cdr3_nt: TGTGCCAGCAGCCTATACCCCTCGGCCTACGAGCAGTACTTC

d_call: -
clone_size: -
v_call: TRBV15
j_call: TRBJ2-2
cdr3_aa: CATSRGRLDTGELFF
cdr3_nt: TGTGCCACCAGCAGAGGCCGACTTGACACCGGGGAGCTGTTTTTT

d_call: -
clone_size: many
v_call: TRBV6-6
j_call: TRBJ2-1
cdr3_aa: CASSSVGQYYNEQFF
cdr3_nt: TGTGCCAGCAGTTCAGTGGGCCAGTACTACAATGAGCAGTTCTTC

d_call: -
clone_size: many
v_call: TRBV4-1
j_call: TRBJ2-7
cdr3_aa: CASSQRWDSREQYF
cdr3_nt: TGCGCCAGCAGCCAAAGATGGGACTCTAGGGAGCAGTACTTC

d_call: TRBD2
clone_size: -
v_call: TRBV19
j_call: TRBJ2-2
cdr3_aa: CASSFSGSPDGELFF
cdr3_nt: TGTGCCAGTAGCTTTAGCGGGAGTCCTGACGGGGAGCTGTTTTTT

d_call: -
clone_size: many
v_call: TRBV6-1
j_call: TRBJ1-1
cdr3_aa: CASSEPQLTGISEAFF
cdr3_nt: TGTGCCAGCAGTGAACCCCAGCTTACAGGGATCTCTGAAGCTTTCTTT

d_call: TRBD2
clone_size: many
v_call: TRBV5-1
j_call: TRBJ2-1
cdr3_aa: CASSLSGREGGNEQFF
cdr3_nt: TGCGCCAGCAGCTTGAGCGGTCGGGAGGGGGGTAATGAGCAGTTCTTC

d_call: -
clone_size: many
v_call: TRBV4-1
j_call: TRBJ1-5
cdr3_aa: CASSRNQPQHF
cdr3_nt: TGCGCCAGCAGCCGCAATCAGCCCCAGCATTTT